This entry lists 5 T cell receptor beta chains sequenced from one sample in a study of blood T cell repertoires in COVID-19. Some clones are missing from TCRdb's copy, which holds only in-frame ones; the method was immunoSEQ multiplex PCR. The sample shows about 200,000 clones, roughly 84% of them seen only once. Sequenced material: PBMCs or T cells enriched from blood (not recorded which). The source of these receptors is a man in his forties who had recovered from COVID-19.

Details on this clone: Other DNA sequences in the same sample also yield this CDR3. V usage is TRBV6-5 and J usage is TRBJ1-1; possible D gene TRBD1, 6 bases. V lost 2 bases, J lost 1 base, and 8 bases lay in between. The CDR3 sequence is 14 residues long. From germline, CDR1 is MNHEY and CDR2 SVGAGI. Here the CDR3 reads CASSYDRRNTEAFF. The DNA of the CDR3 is TGTGCCAGCAGTTACGACAGGAGGAACACTGAAGCTTTCTTT.

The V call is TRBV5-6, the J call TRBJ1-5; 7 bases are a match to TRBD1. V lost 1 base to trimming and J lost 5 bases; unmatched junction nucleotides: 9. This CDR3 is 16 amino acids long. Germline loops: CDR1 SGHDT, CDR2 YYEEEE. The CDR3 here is CASSLMRQGMDQPQHF. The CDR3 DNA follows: TGTGCCAGCAGCTTGATGAGACAGGGTATGGATCAGCCCCAGCATTTT.

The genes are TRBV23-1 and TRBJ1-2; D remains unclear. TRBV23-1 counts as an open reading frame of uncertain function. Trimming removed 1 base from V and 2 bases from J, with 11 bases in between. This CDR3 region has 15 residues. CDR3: CASSQFDRENYGYTF. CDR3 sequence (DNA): TGCGCCAGCAGTCAATTTGATAGGGAGAACTATGGCTACACCTTC.

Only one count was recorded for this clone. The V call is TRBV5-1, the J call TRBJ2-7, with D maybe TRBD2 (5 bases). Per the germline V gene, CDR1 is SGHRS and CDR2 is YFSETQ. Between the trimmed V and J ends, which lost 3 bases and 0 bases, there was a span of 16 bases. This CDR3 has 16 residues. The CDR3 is CASSSSPGGSSYEQYF. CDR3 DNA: TGCGCCAGCAGCTCCTCCCCAGGAGGAAGCTCCTACGAGCAGTACTTC.

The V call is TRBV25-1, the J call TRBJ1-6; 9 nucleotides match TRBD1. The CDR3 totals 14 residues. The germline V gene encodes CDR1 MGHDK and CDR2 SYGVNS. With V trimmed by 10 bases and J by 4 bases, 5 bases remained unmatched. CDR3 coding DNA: TGTGCCACAAAGGGACAGGGTTATAATTCACCCCTCCACTTT. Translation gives CATKGQGYNSPLHF.